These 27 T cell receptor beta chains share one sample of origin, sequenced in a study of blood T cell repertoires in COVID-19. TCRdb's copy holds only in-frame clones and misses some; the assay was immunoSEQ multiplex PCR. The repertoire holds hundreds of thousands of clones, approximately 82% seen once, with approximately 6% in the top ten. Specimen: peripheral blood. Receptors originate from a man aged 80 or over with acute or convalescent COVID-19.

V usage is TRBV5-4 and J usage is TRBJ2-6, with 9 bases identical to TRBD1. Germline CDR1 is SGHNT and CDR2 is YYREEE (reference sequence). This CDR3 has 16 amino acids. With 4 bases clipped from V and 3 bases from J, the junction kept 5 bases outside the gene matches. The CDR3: CASSATGGYGANVLTF. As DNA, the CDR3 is TGTGCCAGCAGCGCTACAGGGGGCTATGGGGCCAACGTCCTGACTTTC.

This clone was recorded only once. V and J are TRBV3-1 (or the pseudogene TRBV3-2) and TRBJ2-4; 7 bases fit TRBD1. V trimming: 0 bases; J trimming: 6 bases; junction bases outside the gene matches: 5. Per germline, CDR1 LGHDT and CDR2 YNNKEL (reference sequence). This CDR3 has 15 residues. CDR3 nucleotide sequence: TGTGCCAGCAGCCAAGAGAGACAGGGTGGAAACATTCAGTACTTC. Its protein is CASSQERQGGNIQYF.

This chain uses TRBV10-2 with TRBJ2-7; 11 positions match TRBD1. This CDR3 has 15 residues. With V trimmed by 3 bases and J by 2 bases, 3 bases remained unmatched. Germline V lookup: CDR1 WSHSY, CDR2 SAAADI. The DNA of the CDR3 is TGCGCCAGCAGTGAACCGGGACAGGGGGCCTACGAGCAGTACTTC. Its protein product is CASSEPGQGAYEQYF.

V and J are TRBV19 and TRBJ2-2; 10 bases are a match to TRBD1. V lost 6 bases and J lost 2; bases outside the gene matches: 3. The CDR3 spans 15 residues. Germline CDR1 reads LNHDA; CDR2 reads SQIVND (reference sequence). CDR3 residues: CASRGQGRNTGELFF. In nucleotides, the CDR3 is TGTGCCAGTAGGGGACAGGGGCGAAACACCGGGGAGCTGTTTTTT.

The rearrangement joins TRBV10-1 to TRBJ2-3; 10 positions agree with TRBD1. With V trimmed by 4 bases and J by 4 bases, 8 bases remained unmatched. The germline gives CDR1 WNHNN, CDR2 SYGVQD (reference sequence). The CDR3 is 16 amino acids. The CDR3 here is CASSGPTGGLSDTQYF. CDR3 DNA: TGCGCCAGCAGTGGACCGACAGGGGGCTTATCAGATACGCAGTATTTT.

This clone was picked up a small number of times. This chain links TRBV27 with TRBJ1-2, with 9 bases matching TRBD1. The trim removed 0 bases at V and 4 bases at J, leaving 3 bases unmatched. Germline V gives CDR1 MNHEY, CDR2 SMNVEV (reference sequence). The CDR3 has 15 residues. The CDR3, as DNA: TGTGCCAGCAGTTTATCCCGACAGGGGGGCTATGGCTACACCTTC. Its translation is CASSLSRQGGYGYTF.

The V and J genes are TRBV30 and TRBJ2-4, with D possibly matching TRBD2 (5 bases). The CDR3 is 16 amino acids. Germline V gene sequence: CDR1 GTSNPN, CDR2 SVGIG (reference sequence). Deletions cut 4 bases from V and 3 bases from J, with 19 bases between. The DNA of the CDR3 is TGTGCCTGGAACACCCCCTTCACGAGGGTCAAAAACATTCAGTACTTC. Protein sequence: CAWNTPFTRVKNIQYF.

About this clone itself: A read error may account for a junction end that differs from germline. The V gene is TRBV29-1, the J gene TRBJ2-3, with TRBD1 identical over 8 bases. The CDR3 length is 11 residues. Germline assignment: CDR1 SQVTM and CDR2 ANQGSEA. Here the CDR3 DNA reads TGCAGCGTTGCTCTGGACAGGGTGAATCAATTT. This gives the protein CSVALDRVNQF.

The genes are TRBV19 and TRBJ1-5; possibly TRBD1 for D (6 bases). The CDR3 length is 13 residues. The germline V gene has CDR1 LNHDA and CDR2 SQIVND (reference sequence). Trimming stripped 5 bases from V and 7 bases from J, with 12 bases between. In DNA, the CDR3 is TGTGCCAGTAGTCGTGCAGGGGAACAGCCCCAGCATTTT. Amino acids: CASSRAGEQPQHF.

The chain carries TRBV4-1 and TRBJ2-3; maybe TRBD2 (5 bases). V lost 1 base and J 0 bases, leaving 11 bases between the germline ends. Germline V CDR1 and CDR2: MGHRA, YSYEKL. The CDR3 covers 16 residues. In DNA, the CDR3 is TGCGCCAGCAGCCAAGGGAGCGGCACTAGCACAGATACGCAGTATTTT. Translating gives CASSQGSGTSTDTQYF.

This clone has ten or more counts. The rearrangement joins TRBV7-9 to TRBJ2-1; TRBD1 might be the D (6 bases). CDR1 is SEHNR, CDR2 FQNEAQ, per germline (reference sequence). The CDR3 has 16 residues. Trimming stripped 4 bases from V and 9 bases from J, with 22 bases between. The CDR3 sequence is CASSSDPGQVITEQFF. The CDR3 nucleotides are TGTGCCAGCAGCTCCGACCCGGGACAAGTTATAACTGAGCAGTTCTTC.

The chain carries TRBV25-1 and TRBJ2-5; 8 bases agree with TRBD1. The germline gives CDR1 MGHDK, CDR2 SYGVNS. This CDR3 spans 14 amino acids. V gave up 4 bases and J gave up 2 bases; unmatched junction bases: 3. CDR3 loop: CASSADRGQETQYF. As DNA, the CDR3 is TGTGCCAGCAGTGCAGACAGGGGTCAAGAGACCCAGTACTTC.

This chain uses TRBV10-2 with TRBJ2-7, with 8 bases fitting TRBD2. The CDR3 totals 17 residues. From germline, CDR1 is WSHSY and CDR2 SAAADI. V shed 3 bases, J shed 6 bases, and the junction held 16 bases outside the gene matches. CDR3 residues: CASSDNPGLVFGFEQYF. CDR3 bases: TGCGCCAGCAGTGATAATCCGGGACTAGTATTTGGCTTCGAGCAGTACTTC.

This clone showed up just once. CDR3 nucleotides: TGTGCCAGCTCACGAGGAAGCGGGGGGGGTTCCTACGAGCAGTACTTC. Encoded protein: CASSRGSGGGSYEQYF. The V call is TRBV18, the J call TRBJ2-7; 10 nucleotides agree with TRBD2. The CDR3 has 16 amino acids. Germline V gives CDR1 KGHSH, CDR2 LQKENI. Trimming at V came to 4 bases and at J to 1 base, leaving 7 bases not matched to a gene. Drawing the rest from reference TRBV18 and TRBJ2-7, the complete variable domain is NAGVMQNPRHLVRRRGQEARLRCSPMKGHSHVYWYRQLPEEGLKFMVYLQKENIIDESGMPKERFSAEFPKEGPSILRIQQVVRGDSAAYFCASSRGSGGGSYEQYFGPGTRLTVT.

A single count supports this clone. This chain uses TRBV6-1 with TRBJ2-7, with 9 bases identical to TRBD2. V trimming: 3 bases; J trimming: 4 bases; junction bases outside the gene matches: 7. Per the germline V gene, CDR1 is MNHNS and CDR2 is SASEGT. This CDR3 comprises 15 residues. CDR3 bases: TGTGCCAGCAGTGATGGGCTAGCGGGAATTTACGAGCAGTACTTC. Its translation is CASSDGLAGIYEQYF.

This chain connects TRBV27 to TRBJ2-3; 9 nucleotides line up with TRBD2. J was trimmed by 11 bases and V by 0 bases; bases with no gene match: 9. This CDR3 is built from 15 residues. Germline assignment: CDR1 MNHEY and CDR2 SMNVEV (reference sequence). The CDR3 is CASSLSGGRAGGQYF. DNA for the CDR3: TGTGCCAGCAGTTTATCTGGCGGGAGGGCCGGAGGGCAGTATTTT.

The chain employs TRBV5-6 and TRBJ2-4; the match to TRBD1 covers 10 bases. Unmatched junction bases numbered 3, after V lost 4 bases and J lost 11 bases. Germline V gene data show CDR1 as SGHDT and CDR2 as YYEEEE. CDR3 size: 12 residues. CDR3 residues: CASSPGTGVQYF. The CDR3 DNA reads TGTGCCAGCAGCCCCGGGACAGGGGTTCAGTACTTC.

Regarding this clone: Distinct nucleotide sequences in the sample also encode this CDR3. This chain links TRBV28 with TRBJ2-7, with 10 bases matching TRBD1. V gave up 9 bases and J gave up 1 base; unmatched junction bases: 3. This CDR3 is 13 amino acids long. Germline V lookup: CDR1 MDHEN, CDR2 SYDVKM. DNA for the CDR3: TGTGCCAGTCGGACAGGGGGTTCCTACGAGCAGTACTTC. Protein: CASRTGGSYEQYF.

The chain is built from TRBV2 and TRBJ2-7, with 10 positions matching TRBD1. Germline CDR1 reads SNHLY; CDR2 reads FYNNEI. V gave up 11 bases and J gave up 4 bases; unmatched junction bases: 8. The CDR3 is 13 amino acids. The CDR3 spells CAGRQGAEYEQYF. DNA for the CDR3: TGTGCCGGCCGACAGGGGGCGGAATACGAGCAGTACTTC.

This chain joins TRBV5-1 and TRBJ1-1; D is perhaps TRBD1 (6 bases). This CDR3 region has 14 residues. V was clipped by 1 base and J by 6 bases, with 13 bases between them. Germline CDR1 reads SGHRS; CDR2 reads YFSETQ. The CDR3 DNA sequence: TGCGCCAGCAGCTTGAAGGGGGGGATGGCTGAAGCTTTCTTT. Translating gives CASSLKGGMAEAFF.

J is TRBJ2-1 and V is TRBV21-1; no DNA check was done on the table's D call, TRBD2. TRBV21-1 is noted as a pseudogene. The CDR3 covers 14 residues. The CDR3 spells CASSSGWHYNEQFF. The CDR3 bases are TGTGCCAGCAGCAGCGGGTGGCACTACAATGAGCAGTTCTTC.

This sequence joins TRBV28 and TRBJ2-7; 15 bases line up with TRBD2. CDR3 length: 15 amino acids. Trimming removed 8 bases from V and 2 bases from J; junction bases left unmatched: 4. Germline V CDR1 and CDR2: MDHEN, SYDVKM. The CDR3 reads CASRTSGRVTYEQYF. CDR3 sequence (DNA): TGTGCCAGCCGGACTAGCGGGAGGGTAACCTACGAGCAGTACTTC.

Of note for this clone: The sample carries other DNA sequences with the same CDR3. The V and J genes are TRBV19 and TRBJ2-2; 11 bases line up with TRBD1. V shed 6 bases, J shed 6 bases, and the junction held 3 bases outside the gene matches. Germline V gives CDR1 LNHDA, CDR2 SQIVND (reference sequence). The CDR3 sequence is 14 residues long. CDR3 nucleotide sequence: TGTGCCAGTAGACCGGGACAGGGGGCCGGGGAGCTGTTTTTT. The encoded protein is CASRPGQGAGELFF.

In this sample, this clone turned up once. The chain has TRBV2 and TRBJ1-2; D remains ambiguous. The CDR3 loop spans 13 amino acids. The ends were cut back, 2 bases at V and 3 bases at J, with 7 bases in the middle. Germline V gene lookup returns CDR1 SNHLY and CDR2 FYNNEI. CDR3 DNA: TGTGCCAGCAGTGAACGGTCTCACTATGGCTACACCTTC. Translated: CASSERSHYGYTF.

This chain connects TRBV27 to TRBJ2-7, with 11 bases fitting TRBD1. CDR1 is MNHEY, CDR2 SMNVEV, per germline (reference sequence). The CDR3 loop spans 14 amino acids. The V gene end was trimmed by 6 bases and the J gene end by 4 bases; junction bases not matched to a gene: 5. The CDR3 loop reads CASSRTGGLYEQYF. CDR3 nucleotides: TGTGCCAGCAGCCGGACAGGGGGCTTATACGAGCAGTACTTC.

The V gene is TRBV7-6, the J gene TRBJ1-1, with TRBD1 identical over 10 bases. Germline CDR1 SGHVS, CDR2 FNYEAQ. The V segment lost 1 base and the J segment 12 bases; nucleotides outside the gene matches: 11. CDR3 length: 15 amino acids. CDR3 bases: TGTGCCAGCAGCTTAGGATCACCGGGACAGGGGACCACTTTCTTT. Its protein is CASSLGSPGQGTTFF.

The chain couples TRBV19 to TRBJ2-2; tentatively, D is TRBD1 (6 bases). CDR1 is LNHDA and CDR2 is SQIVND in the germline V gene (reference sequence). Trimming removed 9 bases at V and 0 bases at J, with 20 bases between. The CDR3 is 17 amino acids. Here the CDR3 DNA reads TGTGCCAGCGGGAACGGGGACAACCTTGCGAACACCGGGGAGCTGTTTTTT. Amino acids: CASGNGDNLANTGELFF.